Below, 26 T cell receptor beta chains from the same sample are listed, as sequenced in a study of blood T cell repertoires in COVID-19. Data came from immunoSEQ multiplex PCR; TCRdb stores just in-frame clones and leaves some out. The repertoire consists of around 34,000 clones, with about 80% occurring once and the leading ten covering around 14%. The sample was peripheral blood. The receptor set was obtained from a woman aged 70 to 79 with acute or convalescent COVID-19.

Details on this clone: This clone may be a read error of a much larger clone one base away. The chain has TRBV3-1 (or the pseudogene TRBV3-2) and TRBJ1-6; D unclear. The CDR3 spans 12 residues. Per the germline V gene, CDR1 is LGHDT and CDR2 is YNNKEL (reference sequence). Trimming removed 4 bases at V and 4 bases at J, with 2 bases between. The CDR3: CASSPYNSPLHF. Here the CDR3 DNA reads TGTGCCAGCAGCCCGTATAATTCACCCCTCCACTTT.

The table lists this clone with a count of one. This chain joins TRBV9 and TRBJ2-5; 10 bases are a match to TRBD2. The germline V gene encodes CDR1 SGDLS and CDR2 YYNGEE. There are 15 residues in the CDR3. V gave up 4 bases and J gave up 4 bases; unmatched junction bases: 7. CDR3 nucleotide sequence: TGTGCCAGCAGCCCAACACGACTAGCGGGAGAGACCCAGTACTTC. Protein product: CASSPTRLAGETQYF.

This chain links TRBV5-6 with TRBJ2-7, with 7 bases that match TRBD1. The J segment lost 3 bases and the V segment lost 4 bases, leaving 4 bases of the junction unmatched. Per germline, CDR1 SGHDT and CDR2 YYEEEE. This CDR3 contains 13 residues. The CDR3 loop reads CASSLTGLYEQYF. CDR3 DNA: TGTGCCAGCAGCCTGACAGGGCTCTACGAGCAGTACTTC.

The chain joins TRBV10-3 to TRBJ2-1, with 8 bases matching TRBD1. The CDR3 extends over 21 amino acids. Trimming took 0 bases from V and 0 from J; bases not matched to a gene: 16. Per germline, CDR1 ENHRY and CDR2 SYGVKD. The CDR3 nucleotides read TGTGCCATCAGTGAGTCTATGGGGACAGGTCGGTGGGGAAGCTCCTACAATGAGCAGTTCTTC. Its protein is CAISESMGTGRWGSSYNEQFF.

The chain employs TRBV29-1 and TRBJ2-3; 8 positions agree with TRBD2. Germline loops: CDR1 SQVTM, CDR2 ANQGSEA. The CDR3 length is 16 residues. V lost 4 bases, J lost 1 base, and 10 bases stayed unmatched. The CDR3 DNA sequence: TGCAGCGTTGCTGCGGGAGGATGGAAAGGCACAGATACGCAGTATTTT. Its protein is CSVAAGGWKGTDTQYF.

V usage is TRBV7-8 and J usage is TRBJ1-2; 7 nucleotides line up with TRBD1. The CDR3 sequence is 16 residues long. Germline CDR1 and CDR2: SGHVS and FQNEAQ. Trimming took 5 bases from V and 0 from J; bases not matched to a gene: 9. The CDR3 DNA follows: TGTGCCAGCAGCCGAACGACAGGGATCGCTAACTATGGCTACACCTTC. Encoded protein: CASSRTTGIANYGYTF.

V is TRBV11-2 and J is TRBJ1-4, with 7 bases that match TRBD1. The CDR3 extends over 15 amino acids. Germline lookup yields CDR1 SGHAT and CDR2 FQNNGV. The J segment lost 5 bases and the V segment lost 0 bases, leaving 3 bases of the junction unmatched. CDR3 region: CASSLEGRGNEKLFF. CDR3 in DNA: TGTGCCAGCAGCTTAGAGGGCAGGGGGAATGAAAAACTGTTTTTT.

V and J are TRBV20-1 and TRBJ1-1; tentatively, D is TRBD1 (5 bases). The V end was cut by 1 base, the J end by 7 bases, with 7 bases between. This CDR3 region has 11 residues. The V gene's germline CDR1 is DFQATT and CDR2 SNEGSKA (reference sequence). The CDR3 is CSARGQREAFF. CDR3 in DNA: TGCAGTGCTAGAGGACAGCGTGAAGCTTTCTTT.

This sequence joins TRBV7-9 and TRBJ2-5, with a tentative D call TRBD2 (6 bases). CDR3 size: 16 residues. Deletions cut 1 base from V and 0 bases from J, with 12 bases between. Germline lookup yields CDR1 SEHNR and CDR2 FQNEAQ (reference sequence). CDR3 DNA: TGTGCCAGCAGCTTAGGCGGGGATAGGTACCAAGAGACCCAGTACTTC. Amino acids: CASSLGGDRYQETQYF. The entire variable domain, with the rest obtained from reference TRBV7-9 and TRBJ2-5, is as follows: DTGVSQNPRHKITKRGQNVTFRCDPISEHNRLYWYRQTLGQGPEFLTYFQNEAQLEKSRLLSDRFSAERPKGSFSTLEIQRTEQGDSAMYLCASSLGGDRYQETQYFGPGTRLLVL.

CDR3 in DNA: TGTGCCAGCAGCTTACTCTCCTCCTGGACAGCAGCTGGCTACACCTTC. It translates to CASSLLSSWTAAGYTF. The chain recombines TRBV7-9 with TRBJ1-2, with D possibly TRBD1 on 6 matching bases. Trimming took 2 bases from V and 7 from J, leaving 20 bases between them. This CDR3 spans 16 amino acids. Germline V gene data show CDR1 as SEHNR and CDR2 as FQNEAQ (reference sequence). The whole variable domain, remainder taken from reference TRBV7-9 and TRBJ1-2, is DTGVSQNPRHKITKRGQNVTFRCDPISEHNRLYWYRQTLGQGPEFLTYFQNEAQLEKSRLLSDRFSAERPKGSFSTLEIQRTEQGDSAMYLCASSLLSSWTAAGYTFGSGTRLTVV.

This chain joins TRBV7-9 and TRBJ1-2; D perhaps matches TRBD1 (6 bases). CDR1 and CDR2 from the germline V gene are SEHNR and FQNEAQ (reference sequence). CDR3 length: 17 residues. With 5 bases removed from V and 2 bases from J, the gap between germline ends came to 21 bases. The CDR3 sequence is CASSMAGATISNYGYTF. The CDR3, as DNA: TGTGCCAGCAGCATGGCGGGGGCTACTATTTCGAACTATGGCTACACCTTC.

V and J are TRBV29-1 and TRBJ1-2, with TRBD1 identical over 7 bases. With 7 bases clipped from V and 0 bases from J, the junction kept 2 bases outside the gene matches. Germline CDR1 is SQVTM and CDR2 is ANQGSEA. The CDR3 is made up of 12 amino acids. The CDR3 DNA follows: TGCAGCGCTGGGACAGCTAACTATGGCTACACCTTC. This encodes CSAGTANYGYTF.

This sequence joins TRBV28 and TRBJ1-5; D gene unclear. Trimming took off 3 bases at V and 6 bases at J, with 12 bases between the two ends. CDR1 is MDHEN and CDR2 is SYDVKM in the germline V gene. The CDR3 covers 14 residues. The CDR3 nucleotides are TGTGCCAGCAGTTTGCCTACAGCTTTTCAGCCCCAGCATTTT. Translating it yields CASSLPTAFQPQHF.

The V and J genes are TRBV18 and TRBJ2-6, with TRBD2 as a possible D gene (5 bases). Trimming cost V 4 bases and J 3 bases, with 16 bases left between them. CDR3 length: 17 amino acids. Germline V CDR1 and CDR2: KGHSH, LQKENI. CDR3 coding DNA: TGTGCCAGCTCACTCTATGACGGAGGTAGTGGGGCCAACGTCCTGACTTTC. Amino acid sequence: CASSLYDGGSGANVLTF.

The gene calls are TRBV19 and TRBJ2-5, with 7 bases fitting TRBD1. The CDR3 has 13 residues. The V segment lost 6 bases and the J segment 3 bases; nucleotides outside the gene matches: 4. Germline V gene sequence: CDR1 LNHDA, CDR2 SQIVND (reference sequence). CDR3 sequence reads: CASRGDRKETQYF. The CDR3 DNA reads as TGTGCCAGTAGGGGGGACAGAAAAGAGACCCAGTACTTC.

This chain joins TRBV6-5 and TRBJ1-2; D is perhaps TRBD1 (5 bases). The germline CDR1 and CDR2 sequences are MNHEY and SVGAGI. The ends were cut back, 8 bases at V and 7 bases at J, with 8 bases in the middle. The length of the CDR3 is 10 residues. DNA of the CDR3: TGTGCCAGCGTTGGGGCTGGCTACACCTTC. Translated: CASVGAGYTF.

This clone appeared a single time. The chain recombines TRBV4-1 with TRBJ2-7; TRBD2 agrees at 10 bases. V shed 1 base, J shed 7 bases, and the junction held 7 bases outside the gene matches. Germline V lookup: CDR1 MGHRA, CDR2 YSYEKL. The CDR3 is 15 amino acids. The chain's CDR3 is CASSQGGTSVWEQYF. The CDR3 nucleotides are TGCGCCAGCAGCCAAGGAGGGACTAGCGTATGGGAGCAGTACTTC.

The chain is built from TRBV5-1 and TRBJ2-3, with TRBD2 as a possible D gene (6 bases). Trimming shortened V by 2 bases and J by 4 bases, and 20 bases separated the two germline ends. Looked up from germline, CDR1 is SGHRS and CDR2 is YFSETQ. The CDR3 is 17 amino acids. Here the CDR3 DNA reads TGCGCCAGCAGCTTTCTTGCCGGGACTCCTAGGGCAGATACGCAGTATTTT. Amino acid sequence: CASSFLAGTPRADTQYF.

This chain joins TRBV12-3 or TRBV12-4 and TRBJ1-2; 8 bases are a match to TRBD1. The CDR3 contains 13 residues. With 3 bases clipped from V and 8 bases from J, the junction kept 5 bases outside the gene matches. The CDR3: CASSFSGQGGYTF. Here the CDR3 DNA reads TGTGCCAGCAGTTTTTCAGGACAGGGAGGCTACACCTTC.

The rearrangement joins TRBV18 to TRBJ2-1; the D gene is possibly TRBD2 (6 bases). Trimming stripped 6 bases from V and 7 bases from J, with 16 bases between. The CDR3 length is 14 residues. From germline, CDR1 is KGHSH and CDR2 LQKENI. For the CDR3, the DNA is TGTGCCAGCTCCTCCATTTCCGGGAGTAATGAGCAGTTCTTC. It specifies CASSSISGSNEQFF.

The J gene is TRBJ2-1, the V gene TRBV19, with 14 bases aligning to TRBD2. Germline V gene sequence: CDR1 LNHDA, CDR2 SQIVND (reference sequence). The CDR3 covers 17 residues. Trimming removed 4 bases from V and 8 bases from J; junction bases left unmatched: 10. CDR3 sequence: CASSNRGLAGASDEQFF. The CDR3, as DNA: TGTGCCAGTAGTAACAGGGGACTAGCGGGAGCGTCTGATGAGCAGTTCTTC. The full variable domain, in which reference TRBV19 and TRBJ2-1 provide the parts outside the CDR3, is DGGITQSPKYLFRKEGQNVTLSCEQNLNHDAMYWYRQDPGQGLRLIYYSQIVNDFQKGDIAEGYSVSREKKESFPLTVTSAQKNPTAFYLCASSNRGLAGASDEQFFGPGTRLTVL.

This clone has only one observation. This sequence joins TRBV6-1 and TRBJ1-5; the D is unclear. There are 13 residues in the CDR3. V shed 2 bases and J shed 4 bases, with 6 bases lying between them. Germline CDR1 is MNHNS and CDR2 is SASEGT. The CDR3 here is CASSESGNQPQHF. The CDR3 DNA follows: TGTGCCAGCAGTGAAAGCGGGAATCAGCCCCAGCATTTT.

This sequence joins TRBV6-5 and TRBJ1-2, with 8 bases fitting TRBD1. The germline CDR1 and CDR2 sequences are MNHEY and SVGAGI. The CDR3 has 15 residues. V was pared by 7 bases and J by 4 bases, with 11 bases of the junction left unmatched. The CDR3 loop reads CASMPGQGIRYGYTF. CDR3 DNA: TGTGCCAGCATGCCCGGACAGGGCATCCGCTATGGCTACACCTTC.

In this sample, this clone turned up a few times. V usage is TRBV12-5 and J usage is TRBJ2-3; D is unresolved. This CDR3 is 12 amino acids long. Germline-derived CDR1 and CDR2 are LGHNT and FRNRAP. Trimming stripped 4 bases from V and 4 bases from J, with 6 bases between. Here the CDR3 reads CASGSESDTQYF. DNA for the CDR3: TGTGCTAGTGGTTCCGAGTCAGATACGCAGTATTTT.

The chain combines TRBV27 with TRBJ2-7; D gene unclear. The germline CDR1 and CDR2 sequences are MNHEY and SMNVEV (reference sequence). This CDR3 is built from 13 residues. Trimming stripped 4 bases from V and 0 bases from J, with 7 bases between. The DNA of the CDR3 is TGTGCCAGCAGTTACAACCCCTCCTACGAGCAGTACTTC. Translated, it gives CASSYNPSYEQYF.

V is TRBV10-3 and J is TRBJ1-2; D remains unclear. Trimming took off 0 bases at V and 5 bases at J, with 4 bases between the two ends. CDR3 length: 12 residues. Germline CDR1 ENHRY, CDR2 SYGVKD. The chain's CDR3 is CAISESQYGYTF. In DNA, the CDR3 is TGTGCCATCAGTGAGTCACAATATGGCTACACCTTC.